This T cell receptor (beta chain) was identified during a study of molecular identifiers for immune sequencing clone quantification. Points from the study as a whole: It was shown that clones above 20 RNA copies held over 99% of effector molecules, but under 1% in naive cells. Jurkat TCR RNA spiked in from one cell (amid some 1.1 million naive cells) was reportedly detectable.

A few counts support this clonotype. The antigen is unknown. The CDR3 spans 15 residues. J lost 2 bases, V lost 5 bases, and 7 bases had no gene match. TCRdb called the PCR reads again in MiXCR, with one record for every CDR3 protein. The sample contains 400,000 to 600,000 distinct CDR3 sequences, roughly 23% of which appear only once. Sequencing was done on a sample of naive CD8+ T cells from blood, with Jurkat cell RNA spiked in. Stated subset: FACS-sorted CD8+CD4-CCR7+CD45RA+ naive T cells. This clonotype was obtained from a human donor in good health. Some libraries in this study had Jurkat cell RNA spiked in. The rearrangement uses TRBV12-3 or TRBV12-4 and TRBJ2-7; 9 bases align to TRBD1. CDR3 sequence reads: CASSAPGQGPYEQYF. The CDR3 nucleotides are TGTGCCAGCAGTGCACCGGGACAGGGTCCCTACGAGCAGTACTTC.